The 9 T cell receptor beta chains below were found in one sample sequenced in a study of a mutant IDH1 vaccine in newly diagnosed glioma (dated by TCRdb to about 2021). This sample's time point label indicates: week 35, safety follow-up. Each vaccine dose, consisting of 300 ug of a 20-mer mutant IDH1 peptide in Montanide, was administered subcutaneously with topical imiquimod. Library generation was performed with the immunoSEQ multiplex PCR assay. Sourced from immuneACCESS, this table was stored by TCRdb with only in-frame sequences that have V and J called. A share of the clones is absent; for the studies checked, an unresolved V gene accounts for under half, and the remainder has no known explanation. The sample records roughly 52,000 clones, around 78% of which are singletons. The ten largest clones capture approximately 12% of the sample. No antigen has been assigned to these receptors. The source material was PBMCs, sampled from a glioma patient whose treatment included an IDH1 peptide vaccine. Receptors originate from a man in his forties or fifties with glioma.

In DNA, the CDR3 is TGCGCCAGCAGTGACCCGAATACAGGGGAGCTGTTTTTT. Its protein product is CASSDPNTGELFF. The chain is built from TRBV10-1 and TRBJ2-2; no firm D call. The CDR3 is 13 residues long. CDR1 and CDR2 (germline): WNHNN, SYGVQD (reference sequence). Trimming removed 3 bases from V and 8 bases from J, with 10 bases in between.

V usage is TRBV18 and J usage is TRBJ1-3, with a tentative D call TRBD1 (6 bases). Looked up from germline, CDR1 is KGHSH and CDR2 is LQKENI. The CDR3 runs 18 residues. The V end lost 6 bases, the J end lost 1 base, and 22 bases lay between the germline ends. The CDR3 here is CASSPYYSSTGSGNTIYF. CDR3 nucleotides: TGTGCCAGCTCCCCCTACTACTCGTCAACAGGGTCTGGAAACACCATATATTTT.

The chain recombines TRBV5-6 with TRBJ2-5; the match to TRBD2 covers 9 bases. This CDR3 has 16 amino acids. The junction had 9 bases not matched to a gene; V was cut back by 1 base and J by 5 bases. Germline lookup yields CDR1 SGHDT and CDR2 YYEEEE. The CDR3 bases are TGTGCCAGCAGCTTGTTGCGAGCGGGAGGTGCGGAGACCCAGTACTTC. Translation gives CASSLLRAGGAETQYF.

The table lists this clone with a count of one. The chain combines TRBV7-6 with TRBJ1-3; possible D gene TRBD1, 5 bases. This CDR3 region has 17 residues. V dropped 3 bases and J dropped 4 bases, with 19 bases sitting between them. Germline assignment: CDR1 SGHVS and CDR2 FNYEAQ. This CDR3 reads CASSFTPQQGPGNTIYF. CDR3 DNA: TGTGCCAGCAGCTTCACCCCCCAGCAGGGTCCGGGAAACACCATATATTTT.

V gene TRBV11-3 combines with J gene TRBJ2-5; TRBD2 aligns across 12 bases. Germline CDR1 and CDR2: SGHNT and YENEEA. This CDR3 has 20 amino acids. Unmatched junction bases numbered 17, after V lost 5 bases and J lost 1 base. Here the CDR3 DNA reads TGTGCCAGCAGCCAATTCGGCGGGACTAGCGGGCGTACACTCCAAGAGACCCAGTACTTC. Encoded protein: CASSQFGGTSGRTLQETQYF.

The genes are TRBV10-3 and TRBJ1-6; 7 positions agree with TRBD1. The CDR3 covers 15 residues. The J segment lost 10 bases and the V segment lost 0 bases, leaving 6 bases of the junction unmatched. Per germline, CDR1 ENHRY and CDR2 SYGVKD. Written as DNA, the CDR3 is TGTGCCATCAGTGAGTCGGGGGCAGGGGGATCACCCCTCCACTTT. It encodes CAISESGAGGSPLHF.

The chain has TRBV6-5 and TRBJ2-1, with D possibly matching TRBD2 (5 bases). CDR1 and CDR2 (germline): MNHEY, SVGAGI. This CDR3 is 14 amino acids long. The ends were cut back, 4 bases at V and 9 bases at J, with 16 bases in the middle. CDR3 nucleotide sequence: TGTGCCAGCAGTTTAAACGGGATTTTACGTGAGCAGTTCTTC. Encoded protein: CASSLNGILREQFF.

The V call is TRBV9, the J call TRBJ2-1; D not resolved. The length of the CDR3 is 14 residues. V was shortened by 4 bases and J by 7 bases, with 15 bases between the two germline ends. CDR1 and CDR2 from the germline V gene are SGDLS and YYNGEE. The CDR3 reads CASSSHGPLNEQFF. The CDR3 nucleotides read TGTGCCAGCAGCTCCCATGGACCGCTAAATGAGCAGTTCTTC.

This clone was recorded a few times. The chain recombines TRBV5-1 with TRBJ1-1; D gene unclear. Between the trimmed V and J ends, which lost 3 bases and 0 bases, there was a span of 12 bases. The CDR3 totals 15 residues. Germline-derived CDR1 and CDR2 are SGHRS and YFSETQ. CDR3 coding DNA: TGCGCCAGCAGCTCTGGCGGGAGGATGAACACTGAAGCTTTCTTT. Amino acids: CASSSGGRMNTEAFF.